The rows below give T cell receptor beta chains drawn from one sample of a study of CD8 T cells in Susac syndrome. TCRdb re-derived calls from the immunoSEQ multiplex PCR reads in MiXCR, one entry per CDR3 protein. The sample includes about 75,000 distinct CDR3 sequences, 94% of them seen just once. Sequenced sample: CD8+ T cells from PBMCs. The source is a human donor with Susac syndrome. The conserved cysteine and the conserved F or W are not part of the CDR3 here.

>TRBV6-5|16
ASSYSGTGERLSYEQY
>TRBV28|11
ASSPGRNQPQH
>TRBV12-3/TRBV12-4|10
ASSFVGDWAF
>TRBV9|12
ASSMRGIGDEQY
>TRBV6-2/TRBV6-3|14
ASSRRGPPSTDTQY
>TRBV12-1|10
ASSSPRGEQY
>TRBV6-6|12
ASFATGPANEQF
>TRBV19|12
ASSTGTINEKLF
>TRBV29-1|13
SVEDRQTSSYEQY
>TRBV5-1|10
ASSLGVNEQF
>TRBV5-1|12
ASSRKGGLQPQH
>TRBV3-1|16
ASSQEVARESAREKLF
>TRBV12-3/TRBV12-4|12
ASRATGPGNTIY
>TRBV24-1|15
ATTIPPTGGSYNEQF
>TRBV7-9|13
ASSPLEGVRNEQF
>TRBV5-6|13
ASLKRGGQTGELF
>TRBV6-6|8
ASRTGELF
>TRBV19|11
ASKGRDSYEQY
>TRBV10-3|12
AISAGTAYYEQY
>TRBV28|14
ASSLIRLRGNQPQH
>TRBV20-1|13
SARDITSGLYEQY
>TRBV7-7|12
ASSLEASSYEQY
>TRBV25-1|11
ASSEFSNEKLF
>TRBV7-9|13
ASTIRGRSDYGYT
>TRBV19|14
ASSMGTWGSLSPQH
>TRBV7-2|16
ASSLVVRLAGITDTQY
>TRBV20-1|12
SASNRHDGNTIY
>TRBV6-6|13
ASSFTESFTRGQY
>TRBV12-3/TRBV12-4|12
ASSWTVNNEKLF